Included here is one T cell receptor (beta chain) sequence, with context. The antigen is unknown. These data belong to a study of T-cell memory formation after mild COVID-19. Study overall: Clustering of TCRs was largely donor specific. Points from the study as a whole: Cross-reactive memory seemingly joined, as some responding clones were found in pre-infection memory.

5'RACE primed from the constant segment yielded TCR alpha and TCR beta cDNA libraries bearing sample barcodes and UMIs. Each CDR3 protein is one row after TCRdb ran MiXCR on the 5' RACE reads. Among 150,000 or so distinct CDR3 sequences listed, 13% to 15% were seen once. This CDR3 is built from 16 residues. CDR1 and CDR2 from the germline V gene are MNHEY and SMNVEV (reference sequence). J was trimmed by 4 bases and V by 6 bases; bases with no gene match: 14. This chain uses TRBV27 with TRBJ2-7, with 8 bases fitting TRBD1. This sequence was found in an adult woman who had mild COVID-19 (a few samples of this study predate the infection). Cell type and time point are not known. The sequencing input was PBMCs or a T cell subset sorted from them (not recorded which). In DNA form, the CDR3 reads TGTGCCAGCAGCCTTATAGGGACAGGCCCAGGGTACGAGCAGTACTTC. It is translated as CASSLIGTGPGYEQYF.